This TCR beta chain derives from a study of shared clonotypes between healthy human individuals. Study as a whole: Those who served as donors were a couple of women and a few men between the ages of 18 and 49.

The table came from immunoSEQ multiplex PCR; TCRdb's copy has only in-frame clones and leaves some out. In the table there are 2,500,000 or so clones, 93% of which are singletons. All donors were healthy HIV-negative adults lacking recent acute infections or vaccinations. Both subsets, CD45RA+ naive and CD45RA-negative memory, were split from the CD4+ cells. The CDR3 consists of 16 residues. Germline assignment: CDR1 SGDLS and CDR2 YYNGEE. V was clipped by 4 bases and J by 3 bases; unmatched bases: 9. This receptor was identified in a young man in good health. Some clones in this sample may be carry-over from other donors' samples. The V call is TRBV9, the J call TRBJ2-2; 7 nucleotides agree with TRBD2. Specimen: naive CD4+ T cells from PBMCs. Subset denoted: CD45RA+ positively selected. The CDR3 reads CASSSGGSIYTGELFF. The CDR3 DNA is TGTGCCAGCAGCTCCGGCGGGAGTATTTACACCGGGGAGCTGTTTTTT.